This TCR beta chain derives from a study of shared clonotypes between healthy human individuals. The CDR3 contains 13 residues. Germline CDR1 is LNHDA and CDR2 is SQIVND (reference sequence). The V end was cut by 10 bases, the J end by 7 bases, with 16 bases between. Genomic DNA from each subset was divided evenly over several immunoSEQ plates. Produced via immunoSEQ multiplex PCR; TCRdb's table is partial and in-frame only. This table has roughly 1.4 million clones, around 98.5% appearing once. The TCR comes from a man younger than 45 in good health. Sequenced input: naive CD4+ T cells sorted from blood. Noted subset: CD45RA+ positively selected. V usage is TRBV19 and J usage is TRBJ2-2; possibly TRBD1 or TRBD2 for D (6 bases each). CDR3: CATTTGAGGELFF. In DNA, the CDR3 is TGTGCCACCACGACAGGAGCGGGCGGGGAGCTGTTTTTT.